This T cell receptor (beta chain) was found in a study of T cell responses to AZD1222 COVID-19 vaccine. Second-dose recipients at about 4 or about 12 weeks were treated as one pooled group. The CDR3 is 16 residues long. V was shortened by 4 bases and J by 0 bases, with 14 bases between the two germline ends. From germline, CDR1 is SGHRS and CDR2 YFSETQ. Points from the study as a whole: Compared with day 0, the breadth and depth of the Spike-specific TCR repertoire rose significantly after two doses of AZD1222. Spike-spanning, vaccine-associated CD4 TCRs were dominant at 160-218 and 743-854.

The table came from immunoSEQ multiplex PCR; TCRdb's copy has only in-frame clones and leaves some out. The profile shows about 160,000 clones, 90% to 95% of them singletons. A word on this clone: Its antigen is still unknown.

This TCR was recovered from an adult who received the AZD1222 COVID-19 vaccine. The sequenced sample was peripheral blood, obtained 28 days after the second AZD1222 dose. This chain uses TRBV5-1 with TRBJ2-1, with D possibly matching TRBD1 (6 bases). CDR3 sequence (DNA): TGCGCCAGCAGCCTGGGACCCAGGGGCTCCTACAATGAGCAGTTCTTC. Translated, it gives CASSLGPRGSYNEQFF. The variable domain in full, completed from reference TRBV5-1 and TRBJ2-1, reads KAGVTQTPRYLIKTRGQQVTLSCSPISGHRSVSWYQQTPGQGLQFLFEYFSETQRNKGNFPGRFSGRQFSNSRSEMNVSTLELGDSALYLCASSLGPRGSYNEQFFGPGTRLTVL.